The sequence of this T cell receptor (beta chain) was determined in a study of radiotherapy plus CTLA-4 blockade in lung cancer (dated by TCRdb to 2016 to 2018). Study-level background: Objective responses were observed in 15% to 20% of enrolled patients, and disease control was achieved in 25% to 40%.

The study evaluated CTLA-4 blockade (ipilimumab) given together with focal radiation therapy in patients who had chemo-refractory metastatic non-small-cell lung cancer. The method behind the library was the immunoSEQ multiplex PCR assay. TCRdb stores this immuneACCESS table with in-frame sequences only. Part of the clones is absent; in the studies checked, under half of the shortfall reflects unresolved V genes, and no reason is known for the rest. Present in this sample are roughly 66,000 clones, approximately 83% of which were seen just once. The ten top clones hold around 4% of the sample. This clone showed up just a few times. Its antigen remains unidentified. No per-base quality is available; no much larger clone lies one base away. Results the study describes overall, beyond this receptor: The strongest predictors of response were reported to be early dynamic shifts in blood T cell clones along with a rise in serum interferon-beta following radiation. After treatment with radiotherapy and ipilimumab, TCR clones that came from tumors expanded in the peripheral blood.

Spanning cysteine to phenylalanine, the CDR3 consists of 15 amino acids. The only DNA kept is the CDR3, 45 bases in frame from the first base. V and J lose 2 bases and 4 bases, and a span of 9 bases separates them. CDR1 KGHSH and CDR2 LQKENI are derived from the germline V gene. This clonotype originated in a human donor with non-small cell lung cancer who had a partial response to radiotherapy plus ipilimumab. The rearranged chain carries TRBV18 and TRBJ2-6; TRBD1 is a weak D gene call, 5 bases matching. The specimen comprised peripheral blood, sampled from a patient treated with radiotherapy plus ipilimumab. CDR3 region: CASSPGASGANVLTF. The sequence in DNA is TGTGCCAGCTCACCAGGGGCAAGCGGGGCCAACGTCCTGACTTTC.